This T cell receptor beta chain was sequenced in a study of blood T cell repertoires in COVID-19. About the research overall: The United States, Italy and Spain were the sources of the acute and convalescent COVID-19 samples. PBMCs, B-cell-depleted T cells, or T cells were the source of the cDNA or gDNA that made up the material.

How the authors handled the data: For nucleated cells, counts were estimated from reference gene primer amplification. TCRdb's table, derived via immunoSEQ multiplex PCR, lists solely in-frame clones and lacks some. That table is the source of V, J and clone size, and D and trimming were worked out from the DNA. In the table there are around 150,000 clones, about three quarters of which are singletons. The V segment lost 0 bases and the J segment 8 bases; nucleotides outside the gene matches: 9. The germline V gene encodes CDR1 SGHAT and CDR2 FQNNGV. The CDR3 has 15 residues. The sequence derives from a man in his sixties or seventies with acute or convalescent COVID-19. The sequenced material came from peripheral blood. The chain joins TRBV11-2 to TRBJ1-2; TRBD1 matches at 7 bases. CDR3: CASSLEGTALGGYTF. The CDR3 region has the DNA TGTGCCAGCAGCTTAGAGGGGACAGCCTTGGGCGGCTACACCTTC.